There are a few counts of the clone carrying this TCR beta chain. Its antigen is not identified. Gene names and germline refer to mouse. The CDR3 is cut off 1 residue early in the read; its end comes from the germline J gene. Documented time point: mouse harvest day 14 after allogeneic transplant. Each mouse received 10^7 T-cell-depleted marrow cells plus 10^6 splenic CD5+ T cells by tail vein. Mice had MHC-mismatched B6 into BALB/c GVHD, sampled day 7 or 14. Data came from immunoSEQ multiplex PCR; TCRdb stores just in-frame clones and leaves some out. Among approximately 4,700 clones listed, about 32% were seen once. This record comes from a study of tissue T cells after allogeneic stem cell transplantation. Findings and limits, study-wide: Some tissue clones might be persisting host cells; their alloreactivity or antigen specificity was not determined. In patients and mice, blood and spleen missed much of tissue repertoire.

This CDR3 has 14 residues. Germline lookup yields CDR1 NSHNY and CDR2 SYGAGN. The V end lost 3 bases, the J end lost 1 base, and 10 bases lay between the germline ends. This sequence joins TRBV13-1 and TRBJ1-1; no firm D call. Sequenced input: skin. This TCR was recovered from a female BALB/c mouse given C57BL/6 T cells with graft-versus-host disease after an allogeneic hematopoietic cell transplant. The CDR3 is CASSASGLNTEVFF. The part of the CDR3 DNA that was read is TGTGCCAGCAGTGCCTCAGGATTAAACACAGAAGTCTTC.